These 28 T cell receptor beta chains came from one sample sequenced in a study of blood T cell repertoires in COVID-19 (dated by TCRdb to 2020 to 2021). Library construction relied on the immunoSEQ multiplex PCR assay. TCRdb carries this immuneACCESS record with in-frame sequences only. Its versions omit some clonotypes, under half of them owing to an unresolved V gene in the studies checked, with the rest unexplained. The sample table records around 300,000 clones; around 86% of these occur just once. The top ten clones comprise 3% of the sample. The sequenced sample was peripheral blood. These receptors originate from a woman in her thirties with active or convalescent COVID-19.

This chain joins TRBV10-2 and TRBJ1-6, with D tentatively TRBD1 (5 bases). V was pared by 0 bases and J by 7 bases, with 13 bases between. The germline V gene has CDR1 WSHSY and CDR2 SAAADI. CDR3 size: 16 residues. Here the CDR3 DNA reads TGCGCCAGCAGTGAGTCTCTAGGGGCAACAAATTCACCCCTCCACTTT. Its translation: CASSESLGATNSPLHF.

The chain couples TRBV6-5 to TRBJ1-6, with D tentatively TRBD1 (6 bases). Trimming cost V 2 bases and J 10 bases, with 15 bases left between them. The CDR3 has 15 residues. Looked up from germline, CDR1 is MNHEY and CDR2 is SVGAGI. The CDR3 bases are TGTGCCAGCAGTTACGGTGTCAGGGGCGGGTCACCCCTCCACTTT. Protein product: CASSYGVRGGSPLHF.

This rearrangement joins TRBV12-3 or TRBV12-4 to TRBJ2-7; 8 bases are a match to TRBD2. The trim removed 1 base at V and 13 bases at J, leaving 6 bases unmatched. This CDR3 contains 12 residues. The CDR3 reads CASSLGSGGHYF. The CDR3 DNA sequence: TGTGCCAGCAGTTTAGGATCGGGGGGGCACTACTTC.

This clone turned up a few times. This chain's CDR3 is CSVIGQGFYGYTF. DNA for the CDR3: TGCAGCGTTATTGGCCAGGGGTTCTATGGCTACACCTTC. J is TRBJ1-2 and V is TRBV29-1, with a possible D match to TRBD1 (6 bases). Trimming shortened V by 5 bases and J by 4 bases, and 14 bases separated the two germline ends. The CDR3 length is 13 residues. Germline CDR1 reads SQVTM; CDR2 reads ANQGSEA.

The V and J genes are TRBV5-1 and TRBJ2-7, with D possibly TRBD2 on 5 matching bases. CDR1 is SGHRS, CDR2 YFSETQ, per germline. V was cut by 0 bases and J by 6 bases, with 16 bases left in between. The CDR3 is 15 amino acids. The CDR3 DNA follows: TGCGCCAGCAGCTTGGATACTGGCTATCGGGGCGAGCAGTACTTC. Translating gives CASSLDTGYRGEQYF.

The rearrangement links TRBV5-4 to TRBJ1-1; D not certain. This CDR3 has 15 amino acids. Germline CDR1 SGHNT, CDR2 YYREEE (reference sequence). Between the trimmed V and J ends, which lost 0 bases and 1 base, there was a span of 10 bases. In nucleotides, the CDR3 is TGTGCCAGCAGCTTGGTTGGGGAGCGGAACACTGAAGCTTTCTTT. As protein: CASSLVGERNTEAFF.

This rearrangement joins TRBV9 to TRBJ2-7, with D maybe TRBD2 (5 bases). The CDR3 is 14 residues long. The V and J ends lost 0 bases and 0 bases respectively, with 7 bases between them. Germline CDR1 is SGDLS and CDR2 is YYNGEE. CDR3 coding DNA: TGTGCCAGCAGCGTAGGGACTTTCTCCTACGAGCAGTACTTC. This sequence encodes CASSVGTFSYEQYF.

The V call is TRBV7-2, the J call TRBJ1-2; 9 nucleotides align to TRBD1. Trimming took 4 bases from V and 6 from J; bases not matched to a gene: 6. The germline V gene has CDR1 SGHTA and CDR2 FQGNSA. CDR3 length equals 14 residues. The CDR3 loop is CASSYRDRVNGYTF. Here the CDR3 DNA reads TGTGCCAGCAGCTACCGGGACAGGGTGAATGGCTACACCTTC.

This chain uses TRBV6-5 with TRBJ1-4; D not resolved. CDR1 and CDR2 (germline): MNHEY, SVGAGI. The CDR3 has 15 residues. The germline V and J ends were trimmed by 0 bases and 2 bases, with 7 bases remaining between them. DNA for the CDR3: TGTGCCAGCAGTTACTCGGGAGGGACTAATGAAAAACTGTTTTTT. Translating gives CASSYSGGTNEKLFF.

As DNA, the CDR3 is TGTGCCAGCAGGGCCGGGGGCCAAGAGACCCAGTACTTC. It specifies CASRAGGQETQYF. The chain uses TRBV6-5 and TRBJ2-5, with D perhaps TRBD2 (6 bases). The CDR3 runs to 13 residues. Trimming took 6 bases from V and 1 from J, leaving 9 bases between them. Germline lookup yields CDR1 MNHEY and CDR2 SVGAGI.

This clone was recorded a few times. CDR3 loop: CASSYVNNSPLHF. In nucleotides, the CDR3 is TGTGCCAGCAGTTACGTAAATAATTCACCCCTCCACTTT. The V and J genes are TRBV6-2 or TRBV6-3 and TRBJ1-6; D is ambiguous. Trimming pared 2 bases from V and 5 bases from J, leaving 4 bases between. Germline V gives CDR1 MNHEY, CDR2 SVGEGT. There are 13 residues in the CDR3.

The chain links TRBV25-1 to TRBJ2-7; D perhaps matches TRBD2 (6 bases). The CDR3 has 15 amino acids. Germline V gives CDR1 MGHDK, CDR2 SYGVNS. V lost 7 bases to trimming and J lost 3 bases, with 19 bases between them. The chain's CDR3 is CASTGRGSKNYEQYF. The CDR3 DNA reads as TGTGCCAGCACGGGGCGGGGATCGAAAAACTACGAGCAGTACTTC.

This sequence joins TRBV7-3 and TRBJ1-1; D uncertain. CDR1 and CDR2 (germline): SGHTA, FQGTGA. The CDR3 spans 13 residues. V was clipped by 5 bases and J by 0 bases, with 7 bases between them. The chain's CDR3 is CASSHYLNTEAFF. The DNA of the CDR3 is TGTGCCAGCAGCCACTACTTGAACACTGAAGCTTTCTTT.

As concerns this clone: In the same sample, other DNA sequences code for this CDR3. V and J are TRBV2 and TRBJ2-7, with TRBD1 identical over 7 bases. CDR1 SNHLY and CDR2 FYNNEI come from the germline V gene. V dropped 9 bases and J dropped 2; count of bases not matched to a gene: 4. This CDR3 spans 12 amino acids. CDR3 DNA sequence: TGTGCCAGTCGGGACAGCCCCTACGAGCAGTACTTC. This translates into CASRDSPYEQYF.

This chain links TRBV19 with TRBJ1-5, with 7 nucleotides matching TRBD1. Germline-derived CDR1 and CDR2 are LNHDA and SQIVND (reference sequence). The CDR3 has 14 residues. V lost 4 bases, J lost 7 bases, and 7 bases stayed unmatched. The CDR3 nucleotides read TGTGCCAGTAGTACTAGACAGGGAGACCAGCCCCAGCATTTT. Translating gives CASSTRQGDQPQHF.

The rearrangement uses TRBV7-2 and TRBJ2-7, with 8 bases matching TRBD1. With V trimmed by 3 bases and J by 4 bases, 8 bases remained unmatched. Germline CDR1 reads SGHTA; CDR2 reads FQGNSA. The CDR3 extends over 15 amino acids. DNA of the CDR3: TGTGCCAGCAGCTTCGGACAGGGTATAAGGTACGAGCAGTACTTC. Protein sequence: CASSFGQGIRYEQYF.

V usage is TRBV9 and J usage is TRBJ2-3; 7 nucleotides match TRBD2. Germline values: CDR1 SGDLS, CDR2 YYNGEE. The length of the CDR3 is 15 residues. The V segment lost 2 bases and the J segment 2 bases; nucleotides outside the gene matches: 5. The CDR3 sequence is CASSVQAGITDTQYF. The CDR3 DNA follows: TGTGCCAGCAGCGTCCAAGCGGGGATCACAGATACGCAGTATTTT.

The genes are TRBV6-6 and TRBJ1-2; unclear D gene. Germline CDR1 MNHNY, CDR2 SVGAGI (reference sequence). Trimming pared 6 bases from V and 2 bases from J, leaving 10 bases between. The CDR3 spans 13 residues. CDR3 DNA sequence: TGTGCCAGCAGCCCCACAGAGAACTATGGCTACACCTTC. Translation gives CASSPTENYGYTF.

The CDR3 DNA follows: TGTGCCAGCAGCGTGACTAGCGGGGCCCACAATGAGCAGTTCTTC. This gives the protein CASSVTSGAHNEQFF. V gene TRBV6-4 combines with J gene TRBJ2-1; 11 bases match TRBD2. Germline CDR1 reads MRHNA; CDR2 reads SNTAGT. Losses at the gene ends were 6 bases for V and 5 bases for J; bases not matched to a gene: 6. The CDR3 loop spans 15 amino acids.

This clone has a handful of counts. The rearrangement joins TRBV5-4 to TRBJ1-5; TRBD1 is a possible D gene (5 bases). The CDR3 runs to 15 residues. V was shortened by 4 bases and J by 1 base, with 12 bases between the two germline ends. Looked up from germline, CDR1 is SGHNT and CDR2 is YYREEE (reference sequence). DNA of the CDR3: TGTGCCAGCAGCCAGGGCCCAGGGAGCAATCAGCCCCAGCATTTT. This translates into CASSQGPGSNQPQHF.

V is TRBV18 and J is TRBJ1-2; 7 positions match TRBD1. The germline V gene has CDR1 KGHSH and CDR2 LQKENI. J lost 7 bases, V lost 3 bases, and 8 bases had no gene match. CDR3 length: 14 residues. The chain's CDR3 is CASSPSDRESGYTF. As DNA, the CDR3 is TGTGCCAGCTCACCGTCCGACAGGGAGTCTGGCTACACCTTC.

The J gene is TRBJ2-2, the V gene TRBV7-2; TRBD1 agrees at 8 bases. Germline loops: CDR1 SGHTA, CDR2 FQGNSA. This CDR3 contains 15 residues. Trimming removed 4 bases from V and 1 base from J; junction bases left unmatched: 2. The CDR3 DNA sequence: TGTGCCAGCAGCTCCGGACAGGGGAACACCGGGGAGCTGTTTTTT. It yields the protein CASSSGQGNTGELFF.

The chain links TRBV7-2 to TRBJ2-2; a possible D gene is TRBD1 (6 bases). V was shortened by 5 bases and J by 3 bases, with 13 bases between the two germline ends. The CDR3 is 15 amino acids. CDR1 and CDR2 (germline): SGHTA, FQGNSA. This chain's CDR3 is CASSPKGGYTGELFF. CDR3 bases: TGTGCCAGCAGCCCGAAAGGGGGATACACCGGGGAGCTGTTTTTT.

The CDR3 region has the DNA TGTGCCAGCAGCTTAGCGTGGGGGGGAGATACGCAGTATTTT. Translated: CASSLAWGGDTQYF. The rearrangement links TRBV7-2 to TRBJ2-3; 7 nucleotides agree with TRBD2. This CDR3 is 14 amino acids long. Per the germline V gene, CDR1 is SGHTA and CDR2 is FQGNSA. The J segment lost 5 bases and the V segment lost 0 bases, leaving 2 bases of the junction unmatched. Based on the CDR3 plus reference TRBV7-2 and TRBJ2-3, the full variable domain is GAGVSQSPSNKVTEKGKDVELRCDPISGHTALYWYRQSLGQGLEFLIYFQGNSAPDKSGLPSDRFSAERTGGSVSTLTIQRTQQEDSAVYLCASSLAWGGDTQYFGPGTRLTVL.

This clone was observed once. The rearrangement uses TRBV2 and TRBJ2-3, with D possibly TRBD2 on 6 matching bases. There are 16 residues in the CDR3. Per the germline V gene, CDR1 is SNHLY and CDR2 is FYNNEI. Trimming removed 2 bases at V and 1 base at J, with 13 bases between. CDR3 loop: CASSESGGIGTDTQYF. The CDR3 DNA sequence: TGTGCCAGCAGTGAAAGTGGAGGGATCGGCACAGATACGCAGTATTTT.

The rearrangement joins TRBV5-6 to TRBJ1-1, with TRBD1 matching over 7 bases. The CDR3 length is 16 residues. V was pared by 4 bases and J by 1 base, with 10 bases of the junction left unmatched. Germline V gives CDR1 SGHDT, CDR2 YYEEEE. The CDR3 region is CASSPLPDRRNTEAFF. For the CDR3, the DNA is TGTGCCAGCAGCCCTTTGCCGGACAGGAGGAACACTGAAGCTTTCTTT.

The chain employs TRBV20-1 and TRBJ2-7, with 7 bases aligning to TRBD2. Trimming took 5 bases from V and 5 from J; bases not matched to a gene: 3. The CDR3 is 11 amino acids. The germline CDR1 and CDR2 sequences are DFQATT and SNEGSKA (reference sequence). CDR3 DNA: TGCAGTGCTGGGAGGGGCGACGAGCAGTACTTC. Translated: CSAGRGDEQYF.

CDR3 in amino acids: CAWSVWSSSSTDTQYF. In DNA form, the CDR3 reads TGTGCCTGGAGTGTCTGGTCTAGCTCGAGCACAGATACGCAGTATTTT. The chain recombines TRBV30 with TRBJ2-3, with a possible D match to TRBD2 (5 bases). Germline V gives CDR1 GTSNPN, CDR2 SVGIG (reference sequence). There are 16 residues in the CDR3. Trimming left V 0 bases short and J 0 bases short, with 13 bases between.